The 5 T cell receptor beta chains given below trace back to one sample, sequenced in a study of response to subunit inactivated influenza vaccine. TCRdb re-called the RT-PCR reads through MiXCR, storing one row per CDR3 protein. The sample shows about 830,000 distinct CDR3 sequences, about 18% of them seen only once. The sequenced sample was PBMCs from blood, obtained roughly 5 days after vaccination. These receptors came from a man aged 45 to 65 who received an inactivated influenza vaccine.

The table lists this clonotype with a few counts. V gene TRBV6-1 combines with J gene TRBJ1-3; a weak D match, TRBD1 (5 bases). The CDR3 length is 19 residues. V lost 7 bases and J lost 0, with 25 bases in between. CDR1 and CDR2 from the germline V gene are MNHNS and SASEGT. The CDR3 region is CASTKPTTTGPSSGNTIYF. CDR3 coding DNA: TGTGCCAGCACCAAACCAACTACCACAGGACCGAGCTCTGGAAACACCATATATTTT.

This clonotype was seen more than once but under ten times. The CDR3 spells CAISERQVGNEKLFF. DNA for the CDR3: TGTGCCATCAGTGAGAGACAGGTCGGAAATGAAAAACTGTTTTTT. The chain employs TRBV10-3 and TRBJ1-4; D perhaps matches TRBD1 (6 bases). Trimming cost V 2 bases and J 5 bases, with 12 bases left between them. The CDR3 sequence is 15 residues long. In germline, CDR1 is ENHRY, CDR2 SYGVKD.

This clonotype was seen more than once but under ten times. V is TRBV7-2 and J is TRBJ2-3; D is perhaps TRBD2 (6 bases). Germline CDR1 SGHTA, CDR2 FQGNSA. The length of the CDR3 is 16 residues. V was cut by 0 bases and J by 4 bases, with 14 bases left in between. CDR3: CASSLAHGGLPDTQYF. The CDR3 nucleotides are TGTGCCAGCAGCTTAGCGCATGGGGGACTGCCAGATACGCAGTATTTT.

In this sample, this clonotype turned up a few times. The chain joins TRBV29-1 to TRBJ2-1, with D hard to call. Trimming left V 5 bases short and J 9 bases short, with 11 bases between. This CDR3 contains 11 residues. Looked up from germline, CDR1 is SQVTM and CDR2 is ANQGSEA. The CDR3 reads CSVLPWGEQFF. The DNA for the CDR3 is TGCAGCGTTCTTCCCTGGGGTGAGCAGTTCTTC.

This clonotype was counted only a few times. The chain combines TRBV11-1 with TRBJ2-3, with 10 bases lining up with TRBD1. The CDR3 has 18 residues. The trim removed 0 bases at V and 3 bases at J, leaving 9 bases unmatched. In germline, CDR1 is SGHAT, CDR2 FQDESV (reference sequence). Here the CDR3 DNA reads TGTGCCAGCAGCTTAGCACTAGGGACAGGGGCAGGAACAGATACGCAGTATTTT. This encodes CASSLALGTGAGTDTQYF.